A few counts support the clone carrying this TCR beta chain. The source of the sample is a study of T-cell reconstitution after alpha-beta-depleted transplantation in children. Construction of the TCRbeta library involved unique molecular identifiers. TCRdb passed the PCR reads through MiXCR, listing each CDR3 protein once. Of approximately 400,000 distinct CDR3 sequences in the sample, approximately 11% were seen once. This sequence originates from a human donor who donated a stem cell graft to a child with acute myeloid leukemia. The sample consisted of PBMCs from the stem cell graft donor, taken from the stem cell graft.

The CDR3 spells CASSQDRGHPYGYTF. The CDR3 coding sequence is TGTGCCAGCAGCCAAGACAGGGGCCACCCCTATGGCTACACCTTC. The J gene is TRBJ1-2, the V gene TRBV3-1, with D perhaps matching TRBD1 (6 bases). The CDR3 consists of 15 residues. Trimming left V 0 bases short and J 4 bases short, with 12 bases between. Germline V gene lookup returns CDR1 LGHDT and CDR2 YNNKEL (reference sequence). Using reference TRBV3-1 and TRBJ1-2 for the parts outside the CDR3, the full variable domain is DTAVSQTPKYLVTQMGNDKSIKCEQNLGHDTMYWYKQDSKKFLKIMFSYNNKELIINETVPNRFSPKSPDKAHLNLHINSLELGDSAVYFCASSQDRGHPYGYTFGSGTRLTVV.